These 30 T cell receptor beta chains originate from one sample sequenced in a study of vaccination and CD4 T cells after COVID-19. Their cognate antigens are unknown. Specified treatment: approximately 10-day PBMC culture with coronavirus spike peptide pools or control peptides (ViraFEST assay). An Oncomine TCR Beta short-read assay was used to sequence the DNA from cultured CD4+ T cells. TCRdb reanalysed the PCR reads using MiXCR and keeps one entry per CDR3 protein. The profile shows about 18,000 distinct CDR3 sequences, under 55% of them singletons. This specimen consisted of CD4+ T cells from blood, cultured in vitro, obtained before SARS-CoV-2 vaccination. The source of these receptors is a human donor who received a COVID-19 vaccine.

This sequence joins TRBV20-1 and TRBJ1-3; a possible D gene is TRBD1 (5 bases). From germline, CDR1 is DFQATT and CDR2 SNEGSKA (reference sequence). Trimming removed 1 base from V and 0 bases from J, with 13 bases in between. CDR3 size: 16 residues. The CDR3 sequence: CSARGGKRISGNTIYF. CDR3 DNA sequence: TGCAGTGCTAGAGGGGGGAAAAGGATCTCTGGAAACACCATATATTTT.

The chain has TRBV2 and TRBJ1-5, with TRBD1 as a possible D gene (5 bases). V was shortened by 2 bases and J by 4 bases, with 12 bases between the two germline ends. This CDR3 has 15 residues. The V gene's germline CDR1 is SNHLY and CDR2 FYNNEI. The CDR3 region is CASSETLTANQPQHF. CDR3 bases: TGTGCCAGCAGTGAAACCCTGACAGCTAATCAGCCCCAGCATTTT.

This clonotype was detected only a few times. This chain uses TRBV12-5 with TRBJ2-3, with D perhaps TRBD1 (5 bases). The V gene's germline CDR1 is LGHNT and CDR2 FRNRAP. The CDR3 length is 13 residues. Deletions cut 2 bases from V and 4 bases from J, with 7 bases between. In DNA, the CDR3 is TGTGCTAGTGGTTTGCTAGGGGCAGATACGCAGTATTTT. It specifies CASGLLGADTQYF.

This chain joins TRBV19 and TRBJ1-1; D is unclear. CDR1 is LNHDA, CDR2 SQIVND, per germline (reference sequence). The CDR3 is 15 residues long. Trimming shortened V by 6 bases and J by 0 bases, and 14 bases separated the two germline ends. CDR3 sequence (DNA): TGTGCCAGTAGGAGGACGCGTGCCCTGAACACTGAAGCTTTCTTT. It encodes CASRRTRALNTEAFF. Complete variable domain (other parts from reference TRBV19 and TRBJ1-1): DGGITQSPKYLFRKEGQNVTLSCEQNLNHDAMYWYRQDPGQGLRLIYYSQIVNDFQKGDIAEGYSVSREKKESFPLTVTSAQKNPTAFYLCASRRTRALNTEAFFGQGTRLTVV.

This chain's CDR3 is CASSARGYEKLFF. CDR3 DNA: TGCGCCAGCAGTGCCAGGGGGTACGAAAAACTGTTTTTT. V usage is TRBV10-2 and J usage is TRBJ1-4; 7 bases line up with TRBD1. The CDR3 sequence is 13 residues long. Germline assignment: CDR1 WSHSY and CDR2 SAAADI. J lost 8 bases, V lost 4 bases, and 4 bases had no gene match.

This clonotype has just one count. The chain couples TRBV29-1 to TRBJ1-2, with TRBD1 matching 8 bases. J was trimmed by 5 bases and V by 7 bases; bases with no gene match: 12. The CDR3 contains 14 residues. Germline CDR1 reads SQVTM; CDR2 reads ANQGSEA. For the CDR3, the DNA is TGCAGCGCCAAAGTCCAGGGGGCGCATTATGGCTACACCTTC. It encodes CSAKVQGAHYGYTF.

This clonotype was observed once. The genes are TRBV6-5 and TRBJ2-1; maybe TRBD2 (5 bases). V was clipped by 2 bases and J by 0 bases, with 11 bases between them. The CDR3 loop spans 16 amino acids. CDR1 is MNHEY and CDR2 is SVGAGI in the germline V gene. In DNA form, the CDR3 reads TGTGCCAGCAGTTACGCGACTACTATCTCCTACAATGAGCAGTTCTTC. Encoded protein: CASSYATTISYNEQFF.

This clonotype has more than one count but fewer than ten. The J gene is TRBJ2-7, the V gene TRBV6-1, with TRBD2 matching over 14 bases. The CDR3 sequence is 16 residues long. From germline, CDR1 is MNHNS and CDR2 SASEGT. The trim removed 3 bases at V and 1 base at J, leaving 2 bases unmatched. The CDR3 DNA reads TGTGCCAGCAGTGAGGGACTAGCGGGGGTGTCCTACGAGCAGTACTTC. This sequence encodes CASSEGLAGVSYEQYF.

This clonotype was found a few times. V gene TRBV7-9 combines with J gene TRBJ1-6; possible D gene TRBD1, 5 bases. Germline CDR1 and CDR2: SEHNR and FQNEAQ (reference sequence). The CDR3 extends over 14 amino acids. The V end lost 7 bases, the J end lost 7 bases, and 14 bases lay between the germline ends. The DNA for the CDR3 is TGTGCCAGCAAGAACGAAGGGGAAAATTCACCCCTCCACTTT. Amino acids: CASKNEGENSPLHF.

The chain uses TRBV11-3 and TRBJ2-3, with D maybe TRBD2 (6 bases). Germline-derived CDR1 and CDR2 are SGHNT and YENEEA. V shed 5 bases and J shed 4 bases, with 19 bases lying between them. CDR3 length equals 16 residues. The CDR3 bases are TGTGCCAGCAGCCGTACTTACGTGGGGGAGGCAGATACGCAGTATTTT. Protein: CASSRTYVGEADTQYF.

CDR3 sequence reads: CSARRTGTSGEQYF. The CDR3 nucleotides read TGCAGTGCTAGACGTACAGGAACTAGCGGAGAGCAGTACTTC. The chain combines TRBV20-1 with TRBJ2-7, with 8 bases identical to TRBD2. In germline, CDR1 is DFQATT, CDR2 SNEGSKA (reference sequence). V shed 2 bases and J 7 bases; nucleotides not matched to a gene: 10. The CDR3 contains 14 residues.

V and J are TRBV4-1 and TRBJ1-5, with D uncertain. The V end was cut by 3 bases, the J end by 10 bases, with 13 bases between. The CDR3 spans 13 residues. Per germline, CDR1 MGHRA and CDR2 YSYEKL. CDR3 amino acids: CASSHTELKPQHF. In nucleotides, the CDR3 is TGCGCCAGCAGCCACACAGAGCTCAAACCCCAGCATTTT.

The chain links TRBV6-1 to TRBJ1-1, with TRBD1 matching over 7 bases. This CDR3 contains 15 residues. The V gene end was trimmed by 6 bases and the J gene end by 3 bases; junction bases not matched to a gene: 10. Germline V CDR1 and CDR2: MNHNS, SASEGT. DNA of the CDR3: TGTGCCAGCAGGGACGAGGGGGCCAGGGACACTGAAGCTTTCTTT. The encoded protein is CASRDEGARDTEAFF.

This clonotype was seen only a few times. CDR3 DNA sequence: TGTGCCAGTAGTCTCCGACTAGCGGGGGGGTCGGATACGCAGTATTTT. This encodes CASSLRLAGGSDTQYF. The genes are TRBV19 and TRBJ2-3, with 14 positions matching TRBD2. The CDR3 contains 16 residues. Germline CDR1 reads LNHDA; CDR2 reads SQIVND (reference sequence). J was trimmed by 6 bases and V by 5 bases; bases with no gene match: 7.

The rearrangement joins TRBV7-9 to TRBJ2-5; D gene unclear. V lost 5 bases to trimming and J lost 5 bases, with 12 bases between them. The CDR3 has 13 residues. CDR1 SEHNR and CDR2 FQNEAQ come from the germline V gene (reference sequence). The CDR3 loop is CASSPRAPETQYF. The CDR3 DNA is TGTGCCAGCAGCCCCCGGGCACCGGAGACCCAGTACTTC.

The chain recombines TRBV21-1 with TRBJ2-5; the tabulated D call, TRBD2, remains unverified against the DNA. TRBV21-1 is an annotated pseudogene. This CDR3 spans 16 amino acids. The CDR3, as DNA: TGTGCCAGCAGTGCGGCAGGGCCGACGGAGAGAAAGACCCAGTACTTC. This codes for CASSAAGPTERKTQYF.

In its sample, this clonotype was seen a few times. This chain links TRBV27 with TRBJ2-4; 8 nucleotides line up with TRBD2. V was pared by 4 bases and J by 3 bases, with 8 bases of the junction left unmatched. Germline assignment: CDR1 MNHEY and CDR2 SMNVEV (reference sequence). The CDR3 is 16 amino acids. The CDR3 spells CASSSGGGAYKNIQYF. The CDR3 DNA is TGTGCCAGCAGTTCCGGGGGGGGCGCCTACAAAAACATTCAGTACTTC.

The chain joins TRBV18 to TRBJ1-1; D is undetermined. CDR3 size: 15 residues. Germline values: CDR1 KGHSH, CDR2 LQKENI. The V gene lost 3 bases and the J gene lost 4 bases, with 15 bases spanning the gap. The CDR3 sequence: CASSPRSVEVTEAFF. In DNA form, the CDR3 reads TGTGCCAGCTCACCCCGATCGGTTGAGGTCACTGAAGCTTTCTTT.

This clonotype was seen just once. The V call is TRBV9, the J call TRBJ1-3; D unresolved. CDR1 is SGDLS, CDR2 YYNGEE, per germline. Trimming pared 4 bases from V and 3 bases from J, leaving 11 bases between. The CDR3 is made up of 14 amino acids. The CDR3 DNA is TGTGCCAGCAGCCTACGAGGGATTGGAAACACCATATATTTT. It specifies CASSLRGIGNTIYF.

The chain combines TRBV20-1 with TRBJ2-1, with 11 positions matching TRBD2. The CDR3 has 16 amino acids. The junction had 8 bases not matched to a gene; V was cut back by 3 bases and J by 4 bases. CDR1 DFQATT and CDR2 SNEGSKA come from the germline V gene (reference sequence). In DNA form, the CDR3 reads TGCAGTGCTAGTGGGAAACTAGCGGGGGTTTACAATGAGCAGTTCTTC. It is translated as CSASGKLAGVYNEQFF.

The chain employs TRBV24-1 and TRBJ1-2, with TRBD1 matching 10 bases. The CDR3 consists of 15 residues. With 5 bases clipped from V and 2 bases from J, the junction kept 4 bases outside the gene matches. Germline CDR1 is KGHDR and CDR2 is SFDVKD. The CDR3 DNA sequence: TGTGCCACCAGTGTCACGACAGGGGGCAACTATGGCTACACCTTC. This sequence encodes CATSVTTGGNYGYTF.

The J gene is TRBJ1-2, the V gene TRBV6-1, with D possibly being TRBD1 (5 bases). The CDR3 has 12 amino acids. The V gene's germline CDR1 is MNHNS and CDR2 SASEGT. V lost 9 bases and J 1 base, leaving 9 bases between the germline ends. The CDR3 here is CASLTVNYGYTF. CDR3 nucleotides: TGTGCCAGTCTGACAGTTAACTATGGCTACACCTTC.

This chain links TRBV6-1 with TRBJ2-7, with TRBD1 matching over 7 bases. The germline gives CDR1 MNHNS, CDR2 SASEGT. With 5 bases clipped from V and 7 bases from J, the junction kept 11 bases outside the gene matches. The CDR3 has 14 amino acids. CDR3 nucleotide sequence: TGTGCCAGCAGTCAACGGGACAGTATTAGAGAGCAGTACTTC. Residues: CASSQRDSIREQYF.

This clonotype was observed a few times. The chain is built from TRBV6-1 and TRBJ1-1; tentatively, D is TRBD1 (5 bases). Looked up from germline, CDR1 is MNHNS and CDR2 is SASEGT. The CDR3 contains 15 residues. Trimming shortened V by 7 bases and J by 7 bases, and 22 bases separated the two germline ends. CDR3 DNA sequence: TGTGCCAGCACCCCTTCGGTAGTCGGGGGTAATGAAGCTTTCTTT. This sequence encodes CASTPSVVGGNEAFF.

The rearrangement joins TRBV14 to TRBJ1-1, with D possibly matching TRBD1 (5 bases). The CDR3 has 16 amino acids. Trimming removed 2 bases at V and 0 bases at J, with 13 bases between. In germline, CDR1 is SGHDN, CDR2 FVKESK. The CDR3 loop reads CASSQWQGGMNTEAFF. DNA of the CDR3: TGTGCCAGCAGCCAATGGCAGGGCGGGATGAACACTGAAGCTTTCTTT.

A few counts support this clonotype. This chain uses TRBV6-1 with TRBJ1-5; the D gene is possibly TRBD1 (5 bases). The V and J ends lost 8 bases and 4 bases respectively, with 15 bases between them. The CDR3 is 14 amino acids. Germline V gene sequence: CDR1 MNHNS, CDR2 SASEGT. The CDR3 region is CASSDAWGNQPQHF. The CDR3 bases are TGTGCCAGCTCTGACGCGTGGGGGAATCAGCCCCAGCATTTT.

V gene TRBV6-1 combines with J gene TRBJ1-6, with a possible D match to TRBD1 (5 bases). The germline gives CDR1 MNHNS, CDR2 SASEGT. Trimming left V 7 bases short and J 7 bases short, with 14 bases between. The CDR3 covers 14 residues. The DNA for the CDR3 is TGTGCCAGCACAAACCGGGACGAAAATTCACCCCTCCACTTT. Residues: CASTNRDENSPLHF.

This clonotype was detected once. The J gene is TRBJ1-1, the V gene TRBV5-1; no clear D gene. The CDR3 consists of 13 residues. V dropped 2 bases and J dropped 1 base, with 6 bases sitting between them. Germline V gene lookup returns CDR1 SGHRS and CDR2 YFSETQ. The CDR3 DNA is TGCGCCAGCAGCTTCGAACGGAACACTGAAGCTTTCTTT. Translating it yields CASSFERNTEAFF. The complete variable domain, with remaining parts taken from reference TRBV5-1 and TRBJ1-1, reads KAGVTQTPRYLIKTRGQQVTLSCSPISGHRSVSWYQQTPGQGLQFLFEYFSETQRNKGNFPGRFSGRQFSNSRSEMNVSTLELGDSALYLCASSFERNTEAFFGQGTRLTVV.

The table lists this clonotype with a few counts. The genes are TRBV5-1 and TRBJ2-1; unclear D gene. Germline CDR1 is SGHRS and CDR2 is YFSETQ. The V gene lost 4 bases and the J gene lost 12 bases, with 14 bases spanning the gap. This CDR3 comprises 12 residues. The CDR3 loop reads CASSPNRWGQFF. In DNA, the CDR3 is TGCGCCAGCAGCCCAAACCGGTGGGGGCAGTTCTTC.

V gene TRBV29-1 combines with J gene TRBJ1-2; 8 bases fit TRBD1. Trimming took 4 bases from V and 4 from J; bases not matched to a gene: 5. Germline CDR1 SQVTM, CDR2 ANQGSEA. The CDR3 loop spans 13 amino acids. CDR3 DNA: TGCAGCGTTGTGATTGGACAGGGCTATGGCTACACCTTC. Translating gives CSVVIGQGYGYTF.